The clone carrying this T cell receptor beta chain came up many times. The sample belongs to a study of early T cells in non-severe SARS-CoV-2 infection. Each CDR3 protein is one row after TCRdb ran MiXCR on the 5' RACE reads. The repertoire has tens of thousands of distinct CDR3 sequences, roughly an eighth of them found once; the top ten carry approximately 7%. The germline CDR1 and CDR2 sequences are DFQATT and SNEGSKA (reference sequence). With 3 bases removed from V and 7 bases from J, the gap between germline ends came to 7 bases. There are 11 residues in the CDR3. Source material: whole blood. This sequence was found in an adult who was a healthcare worker with PCR-confirmed SARS-CoV-2 infection or an uninfected control (not recorded which). The chain is built from TRBV20-1 and TRBJ2-4; tentatively, D is TRBD1 (6 bases). DNA of the CDR3: TGCAGTGCTAGTAGGGGGAACATTCAGTACTTC. It is translated as CSASRGNIQYF.